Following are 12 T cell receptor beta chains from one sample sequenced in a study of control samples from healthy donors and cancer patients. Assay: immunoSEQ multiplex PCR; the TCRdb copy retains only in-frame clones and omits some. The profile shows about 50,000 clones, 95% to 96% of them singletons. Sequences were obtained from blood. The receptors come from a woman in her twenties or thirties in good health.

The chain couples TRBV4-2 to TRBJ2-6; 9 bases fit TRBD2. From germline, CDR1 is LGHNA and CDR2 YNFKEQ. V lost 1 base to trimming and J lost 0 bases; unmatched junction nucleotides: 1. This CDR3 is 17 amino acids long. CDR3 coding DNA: TGTGCCAGCAGCCAAGGGACTAGCGCCTCTGGGGCCAACGTCCTGACTTTC. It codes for CASSQGTSASGANVLTF.

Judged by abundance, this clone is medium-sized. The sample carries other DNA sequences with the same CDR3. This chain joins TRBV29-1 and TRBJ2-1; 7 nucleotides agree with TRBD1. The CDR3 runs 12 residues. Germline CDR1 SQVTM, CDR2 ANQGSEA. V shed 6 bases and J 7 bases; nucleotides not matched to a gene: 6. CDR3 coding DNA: TGCAGCGTGAGACAGGGCGGGAATGAGCAGTTCTTC. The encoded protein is CSVRQGGNEQFF.

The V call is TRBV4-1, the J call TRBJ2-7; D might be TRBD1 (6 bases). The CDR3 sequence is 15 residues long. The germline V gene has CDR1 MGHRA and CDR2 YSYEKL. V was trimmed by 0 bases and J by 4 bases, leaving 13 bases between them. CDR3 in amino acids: CASSQDNRESYEQYF. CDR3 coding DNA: TGCGCCAGCAGCCAAGATAACAGGGAATCATACGAGCAGTACTTC.

Here the CDR3 DNA reads TGTGCCAGCAGCTTAGAACAGGGGGATGGCTACACCTTC. Its protein is CASSLEQGDGYTF. The rearrangement uses TRBV13 and TRBJ1-2; 8 nucleotides match TRBD1. The CDR3 is made up of 13 amino acids. V lost 1 base and J lost 6; bases outside the gene matches: 1. The germline V gene encodes CDR1 PRHDT and CDR2 FYEKMQ (reference sequence).

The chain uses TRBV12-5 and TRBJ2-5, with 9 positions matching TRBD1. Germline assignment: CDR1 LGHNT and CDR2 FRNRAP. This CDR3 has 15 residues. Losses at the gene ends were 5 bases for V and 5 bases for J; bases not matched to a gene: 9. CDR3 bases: TGTGCTAGTGGTCTCGGGACAGGGCTTATCGAGACCCAGTACTTC. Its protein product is CASGLGTGLIETQYF.

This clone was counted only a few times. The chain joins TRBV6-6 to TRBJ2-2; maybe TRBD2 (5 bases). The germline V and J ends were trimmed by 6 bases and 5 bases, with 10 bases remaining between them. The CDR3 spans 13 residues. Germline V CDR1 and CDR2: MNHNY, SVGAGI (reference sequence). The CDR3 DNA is TGTGCCAGCAGCCATAGCGAAACCGGGGAGCTGTTTTTT. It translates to CASSHSETGELFF.

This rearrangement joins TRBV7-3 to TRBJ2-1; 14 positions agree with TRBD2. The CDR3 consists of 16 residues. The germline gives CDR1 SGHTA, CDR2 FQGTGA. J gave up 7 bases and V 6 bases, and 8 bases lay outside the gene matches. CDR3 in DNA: TGTGCCAGCAGGGCGGGACTAGCGGGAGTTGGGAATGAGCAGTTCTTC. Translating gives CASRAGLAGVGNEQFF.

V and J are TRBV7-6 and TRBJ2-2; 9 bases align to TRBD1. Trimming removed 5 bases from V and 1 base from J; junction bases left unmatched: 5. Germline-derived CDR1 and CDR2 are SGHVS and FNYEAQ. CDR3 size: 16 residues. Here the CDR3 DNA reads TGTGCCAGCAGCGGGGACAGGGCAGTGAACACCGGGGAGCTGTTTTTT. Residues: CASSGDRAVNTGELFF. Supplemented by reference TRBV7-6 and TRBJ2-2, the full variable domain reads GAGVSQSPRYKVTKRGQDVALRCDPISGHVSLYWYRQALGQGPEFLTYFNYEAQQDKSGLPNDRFSAERPEGSISTLTIQRTEQRDSAMYRCASSGDRAVNTGELFFGEGSRLTVL.

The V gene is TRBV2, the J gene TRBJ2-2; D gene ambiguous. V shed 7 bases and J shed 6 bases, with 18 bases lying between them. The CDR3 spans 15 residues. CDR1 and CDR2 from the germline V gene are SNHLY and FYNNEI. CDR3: CASTPRIAMPGELFF. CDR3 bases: TGTGCCAGCACTCCGCGTATAGCAATGCCCGGGGAGCTGTTTTTT. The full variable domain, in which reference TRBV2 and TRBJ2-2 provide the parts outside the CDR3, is EPEVTQTPSHQVTQMGQEVILRCVPISNHLYFYWYRQILGQKVEFLVSFYNNEISEKSEIFDDQFSVERPDGSNFTLKIRSTKLEDSAMYFCASTPRIAMPGELFFGEGSRLTVL.

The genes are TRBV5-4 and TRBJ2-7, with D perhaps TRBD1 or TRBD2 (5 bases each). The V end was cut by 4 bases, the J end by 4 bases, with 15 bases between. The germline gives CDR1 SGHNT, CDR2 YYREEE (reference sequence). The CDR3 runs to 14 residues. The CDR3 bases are TGTGCCAGCAGCAGCTCCGGGACGGATTACGAGCAGTACTTC. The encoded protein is CASSSSGTDYEQYF.

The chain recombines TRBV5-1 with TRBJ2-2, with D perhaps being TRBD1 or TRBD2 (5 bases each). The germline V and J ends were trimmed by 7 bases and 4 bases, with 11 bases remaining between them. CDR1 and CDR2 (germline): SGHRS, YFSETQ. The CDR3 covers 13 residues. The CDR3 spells CASGGAGTGELFF. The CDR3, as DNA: TGCGCCAGCGGGGGTGCGGGCACCGGGGAGCTGTTTTTT.

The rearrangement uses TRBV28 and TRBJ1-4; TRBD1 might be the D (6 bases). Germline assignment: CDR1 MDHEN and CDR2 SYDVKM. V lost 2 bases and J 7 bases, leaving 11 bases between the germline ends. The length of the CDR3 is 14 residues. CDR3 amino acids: CASSLEGGGEKLFF. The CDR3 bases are TGTGCCAGCAGTTTAGAGGGGGGGGGTGAAAAACTGTTTTTT. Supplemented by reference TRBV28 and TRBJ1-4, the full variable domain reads DVKVTQSSRYLVKRTGEKVFLECVQDMDHENMFWYRQDPGLGLRLIYFSYDVKMKEKGDIPEGYSVSREKKERFSLILESASTNQTSMYLCASSLEGGGEKLFFGSGTQLSVL.